The 24 T cell receptor beta chains below were found in one sample sequenced in a study of OX40 agonist ivuxolimab in advanced cancers. The protocol was immunoSEQ multiplex PCR, while the TCRdb copy is restricted to in-frame clones and leaves out a portion. The data contain over 150,000 clones, 85% to 95% of them singletons. The sample here was CD4+ or CD8+ T cells sorted from blood, taken in a trial of the OX40 agonist ivuxolimab. The origin of the receptors is an adult with an advanced solid tumor such as melanoma, head and neck, liver or kidney cancer.

The J gene is TRBJ2-5, the V gene TRBV5-1, with TRBD1 matching over 7 bases. CDR1 and CDR2 (germline): SGHRS, YFSETQ. The length of the CDR3 is 16 residues. J gave up 2 bases and V 0 bases, and 7 bases lay outside the gene matches. The CDR3 is CASSLGQAGGQETQYF. The CDR3 DNA sequence: TGCGCCAGCAGCTTGGGACAGGCAGGGGGTCAAGAGACCCAGTACTTC.

This sequence joins TRBV15 and TRBJ2-4, with D possibly TRBD2 on 6 matching bases. Deletions cut 1 base from V and 7 bases from J, with 11 bases between. CDR3 size: 14 residues. The germline V gene has CDR1 LNHNV and CDR2 YYDKDF (reference sequence). The CDR3 DNA sequence: TGTGCCACCAGCAGAGCCCCGGGAGTGAACATTCAGTACTTC. This gives the protein CATSRAPGVNIQYF.

The rearrangement uses TRBV4-3 and TRBJ2-2; 13 nucleotides align to TRBD2. Per germline, CDR1 LGHNA and CDR2 YSLEER. V gave up 1 base and J gave up 7 bases; unmatched junction bases: 3. This CDR3 is 16 amino acids long. The CDR3 DNA follows: TGCGCCAGCAGCCAAGTAACTAGCGGGAGGGGCGGGGAGCTGTTTTTT. Translated: CASSQVTSGRGGELFF.

The chain employs TRBV6-5 and TRBJ2-2; weak D call: TRBD1 (6 bases). This CDR3 is built from 15 residues. CDR1 MNHEY and CDR2 SVGAGI come from the germline V gene. Trimming took off 2 bases at V and 7 bases at J, with 14 bases between the two ends. CDR3 residues: CASSYVQGGHGELFF. The CDR3 bases are TGTGCCAGCAGTTACGTACAGGGTGGTCACGGGGAGCTGTTTTTT.

The V call is TRBV12-5, the J call TRBJ2-7, with 16 bases fitting TRBD2. The CDR3 spans 18 residues. V dropped 2 bases and J dropped 1; count of bases not matched to a gene: 5. Germline CDR1 is LGHNT and CDR2 is FRNRAP. The CDR3 loop is CASGLYGTSGGGSYEQYF. Here the CDR3 DNA reads TGTGCTAGTGGTTTGTACGGGACTAGCGGGGGGGGATCCTACGAGCAGTACTTC.

The chain employs TRBV6-6 and TRBJ2-7, with D perhaps matching TRBD1 (5 bases). This CDR3 contains 14 residues. CDR1 MNHNY and CDR2 SVGAGI come from the germline V gene (reference sequence). The ends were cut back, 6 bases at V and 0 bases at J, with 12 bases in the middle. The CDR3 DNA reads as TGTGCCAGCAGGTCGACAGCGAGCTCCTACGAGCAGTACTTC. Translating it yields CASRSTASSYEQYF.

V is TRBV9 and J is TRBJ2-7; perhaps TRBD2 as D (5 bases). The ends were cut back, 1 base at V and 2 bases at J, with 16 bases in the middle. CDR3 length equals 16 residues. The germline CDR1 and CDR2 sequences are SGDLS and YYNGEE. DNA of the CDR3: TGTGCCAGCAGCGTAAAGGAGAGCGGCCCAACCTACGAGCAGTACTTC. It translates to CASSVKESGPTYEQYF.

The chain links TRBV7-2 to TRBJ2-5, with 8 bases fitting TRBD1. Trimming removed 5 bases from V and 5 bases from J; junction bases left unmatched: 10. This CDR3 spans 15 amino acids. Germline V lookup: CDR1 SGHTA, CDR2 FQGNSA. This CDR3 reads CASSPPDRARETQYF. The CDR3, as DNA: TGTGCCAGCAGCCCCCCGGACAGGGCGAGGGAGACCCAGTACTTC.

V and J are TRBV27 and TRBJ1-1; TRBD1 agrees at 9 bases. The CDR3 has 13 amino acids. The germline V gene encodes CDR1 MNHEY and CDR2 SMNVEV (reference sequence). J gave up 12 bases and V 2 bases, and 7 bases lay outside the gene matches. This CDR3 is CASSLLGQGLPFF. The CDR3 coding sequence is TGTGCCAGCAGTTTACTGGGACAGGGTTTACCTTTCTTT.

This chain joins TRBV19 and TRBJ1-4; D is ambiguous. V lost 2 bases and J 4 bases, leaving 11 bases between the germline ends. Germline V gene sequence: CDR1 LNHDA, CDR2 SQIVND (reference sequence). This CDR3 is 15 amino acids long. As DNA, the CDR3 is TGTGCCAGTAGTATAATCACGGGTGTTAATGAAAAACTGTTTTTT. This codes for CASSIITGVNEKLFF.

The chain employs TRBV9 and TRBJ1-1; D is uncertain. The CDR3 is made up of 13 amino acids. The germline V gene encodes CDR1 SGDLS and CDR2 YYNGEE. Between the trimmed V and J ends, which lost 0 bases and 4 bases, there was a span of 7 bases. The CDR3 nucleotides read TGTGCCAGCAGCGTAGGATCGCGCACTGAAGCTTTCTTT. It yields the protein CASSVGSRTEAFF.

This clone was detected only once. The gene calls are TRBV11-2 and TRBJ1-1, with D maybe TRBD1 (5 bases). CDR3 length: 15 amino acids. CDR1 is SGHAT, CDR2 FQNNGV, per germline. V was clipped by 4 bases and J by 2 bases, with 14 bases between them. The CDR3 is CASSYRGGINTEAFF. The DNA of the CDR3 is TGTGCCAGCAGCTACCGTGGGGGTATCAACACTGAAGCTTTCTTT.

This sequence joins TRBV9 and TRBJ1-5; D may be TRBD1 (6 bases). V was cut by 4 bases and J by 0 bases, with 11 bases left in between. CDR1 is SGDLS, CDR2 YYNGEE, per germline. This CDR3 has 15 residues. CDR3 region: CASSQTGSSNQPQHF. The CDR3 nucleotides read TGTGCCAGCAGCCAAACAGGGAGTAGCAATCAGCCCCAGCATTTT.

V is TRBV5-6 and J is TRBJ1-2, with TRBD1 identical over 7 bases. The germline V gene has CDR1 SGHDT and CDR2 YYEEEE. The CDR3 sequence is 15 residues long. The V and J ends lost 0 bases and 8 bases, in that order; junction bases with no gene match: 10. In DNA form, the CDR3 reads TGTGCCAGCAGCTTGGACCTTAACAAGGACAGGGGCTACACCTTC. Residues: CASSLDLNKDRGYTF.

The V and J genes are TRBV5-6 and TRBJ2-7, with 7 bases fitting TRBD1. V shed 3 bases, J shed 3 bases, and the junction held 9 bases outside the gene matches. The germline V gene encodes CDR1 SGHDT and CDR2 YYEEEE. The CDR3 runs to 15 residues. The chain's CDR3 is CASSSRTGLSYEQYF. CDR3 nucleotide sequence: TGTGCCAGCAGCTCGAGGACAGGTTTGAGCTACGAGCAGTACTTC.

V is TRBV19 and J is TRBJ2-3, with D maybe TRBD1 (6 bases). This CDR3 has 14 amino acids. Trimming removed 3 bases at V and 7 bases at J, with 14 bases between. The germline V gene encodes CDR1 LNHDA and CDR2 SQIVND (reference sequence). In DNA, the CDR3 is TGTGCCAGTAGTATCACAGGGTCTACGAATACGCAGTATTTT. This translates into CASSITGSTNTQYF.

V gene TRBV5-1 combines with J gene TRBJ2-5; D gene ambiguous. The CDR3 extends over 14 amino acids. Trimming shortened V by 5 bases and J by 0 bases, and 11 bases separated the two germline ends. Germline assignment: CDR1 SGHRS and CDR2 YFSETQ. This chain's CDR3 is CASSYRLDQETQYF. The DNA of the CDR3 is TGCGCCAGCAGTTACCGACTGGACCAAGAGACCCAGTACTTC.

The chain employs TRBV29-1 and TRBJ1-3; D is unresolved. The CDR3 runs to 13 residues. V was clipped by 7 bases and J by 4 bases, with 14 bases between them. Germline values: CDR1 SQVTM, CDR2 ANQGSEA. The CDR3 nucleotides read TGCAGCGCTGGGTCCTCGATGGGAAACACCATATATTTT. Amino acid sequence: CSAGSSMGNTIYF.

This chain joins TRBV5-4 and TRBJ2-2, with 8 bases fitting TRBD1. The CDR3 runs 15 residues. V lost 4 bases, J lost 5 bases, and 7 bases stayed unmatched. Germline V lookup: CDR1 SGHNT, CDR2 YYREEE (reference sequence). The CDR3 loop is CASSPEGQATGELFF. The CDR3, as DNA: TGTGCCAGCAGCCCAGAGGGACAGGCAACCGGGGAGCTGTTTTTT.

The chain recombines TRBV19 with TRBJ1-2; the match to TRBD1 covers 7 bases. With V trimmed by 5 bases and J by 1 base, 4 bases remained unmatched. This CDR3 region has 14 residues. Germline V lookup: CDR1 LNHDA, CDR2 SQIVND (reference sequence). In DNA, the CDR3 is TGTGCCAGTAGTGCGGGACAGCTTAACTATGGCTACACCTTC. This sequence encodes CASSAGQLNYGYTF. The full variable domain, in which reference TRBV19 and TRBJ1-2 provide the parts outside the CDR3, is DGGITQSPKYLFRKEGQNVTLSCEQNLNHDAMYWYRQDPGQGLRLIYYSQIVNDFQKGDIAEGYSVSREKKESFPLTVTSAQKNPTAFYLCASSAGQLNYGYTFGSGTRLTVV.

The chain couples TRBV19 to TRBJ1-1; 7 nucleotides align to TRBD1. The CDR3 is 13 amino acids. Germline V lookup: CDR1 LNHDA, CDR2 SQIVND (reference sequence). J gave up 3 bases and V 7 bases, and 5 bases lay outside the gene matches. DNA of the CDR3: TGTGCCAGTACTTGGCAGGGGGACACTGAAGCTTTCTTT. It is translated as CASTWQGDTEAFF. Based on the CDR3 plus reference TRBV19 and TRBJ1-1, the full variable domain is DGGITQSPKYLFRKEGQNVTLSCEQNLNHDAMYWYRQDPGQGLRLIYYSQIVNDFQKGDIAEGYSVSREKKESFPLTVTSAQKNPTAFYLCASTWQGDTEAFFGQGTRLTVV.

The chain joins TRBV7-2 to TRBJ1-5; maybe TRBD1 (6 bases). Germline V CDR1 and CDR2: SGHTA, FQGNSA. V lost 5 bases and J 5 bases, leaving 10 bases between the germline ends. The CDR3 sequence is 13 residues long. The CDR3 DNA reads as TGTGCCAGCAGCCCTGACAGGTATCAGCCCCAGCATTTT. It translates to CASSPDRYQPQHF.

The chain recombines TRBV19 with TRBJ2-3; TRBD2 agrees at 7 bases. Losses at the gene ends were 3 bases for V and 0 bases for J; bases not matched to a gene: 15. The germline gives CDR1 LNHDA, CDR2 SQIVND (reference sequence). The CDR3 covers 19 residues. CDR3 sequence: CASSIRGPLAAGSTDTQYF. CDR3 DNA sequence: TGTGCCAGTAGTATCCGGGGTCCGCTAGCGGCCGGTAGCACAGATACGCAGTATTTT.

This clone has a single count. The chain uses TRBV27 and TRBJ2-5, with 8 bases identical to TRBD2. With V trimmed by 6 bases and J by 4 bases, 7 bases remained unmatched. Germline V gene data show CDR1 as MNHEY and CDR2 as SMNVEV (reference sequence). CDR3 length equals 14 residues. CDR3 DNA: TGTGCCAGCAGGCCATACGGGGGGGGAGAGACCCAGTACTTC. Protein product: CASRPYGGGETQYF.